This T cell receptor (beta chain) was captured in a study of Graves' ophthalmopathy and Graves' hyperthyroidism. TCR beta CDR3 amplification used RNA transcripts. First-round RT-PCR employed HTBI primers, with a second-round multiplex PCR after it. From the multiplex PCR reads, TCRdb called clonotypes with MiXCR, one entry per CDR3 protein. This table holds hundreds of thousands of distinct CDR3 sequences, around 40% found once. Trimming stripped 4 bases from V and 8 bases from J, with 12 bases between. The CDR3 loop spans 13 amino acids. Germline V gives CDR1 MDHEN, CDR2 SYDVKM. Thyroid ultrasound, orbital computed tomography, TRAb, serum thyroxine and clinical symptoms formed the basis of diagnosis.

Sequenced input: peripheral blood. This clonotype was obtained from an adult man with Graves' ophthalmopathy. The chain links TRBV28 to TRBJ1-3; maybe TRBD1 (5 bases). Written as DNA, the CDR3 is TGTGCCAGCAGTTCGGGACCTCGAGACACCATATATTTT. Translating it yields CASSSGPRDTIYF. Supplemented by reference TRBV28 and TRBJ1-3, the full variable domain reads DVKVTQSSRYLVKRTGEKVFLECVQDMDHENMFWYRQDPGLGLRLIYFSYDVKMKEKGDIPEGYSVSREKKERFSLILESASTNQTSMYLCASSSGPRDTIYFGEGSWLTVV.